This T cell receptor beta chain comes out of a study of blood T cell repertoires in COVID-19. Background on the study: In each case, the material was cDNA or gDNA derived from T cells, B-cell-depleted T cells, or PBMCs.

Trimming removed 5 bases from V and 0 bases from J, with 8 bases in between. The CDR3 has 14 residues. The germline V gene encodes CDR1 MDHEN and CDR2 SYDVKM. Original data processing: Reference gene primer amplification in the assay estimated nucleated cell counts. TCRdb's table, derived via immunoSEQ multiplex PCR, lists solely in-frame clones and lacks some. V and J calls and clone size are copied from that table; D and trimming were computed from the DNA. The sample consists of 150,000 or so clones, 88% of them appearing once. Input material: peripheral blood. The sequence was obtained from a human donor in a cohort sampled during active COVID-19. The chain combines TRBV28 with TRBJ2-1; D is unresolved. CDR3 protein: CASSPRLSYNEQFF. DNA for the CDR3: TGTGCCAGCAGTCCAAGACTCTCCTACAATGAGCAGTTCTTC.